Shown below are 18 T cell receptor beta chains from a single sample sequenced in a study of T-cell memory formation after mild COVID-19. TCRdb itself ran the 5' RACE reads through MiXCR, one entry per CDR3 protein. The profile shows about 350,000 distinct CDR3 sequences, roughly an eighth of them singletons. Sequencing used PBMCs or a T cell subset sorted from them (not recorded which). Every receptor here comes from a man aged 18 to 29 who had mild COVID-19 (a few samples of this study predate the infection). Cell type and time point are not known.

The gene calls are TRBV3-1 and TRBJ1-1; D possibly corresponds to TRBD1 (5 bases). CDR1 is LGHDT, CDR2 YNNKEL, per germline (reference sequence). V lost 4 bases and J 4 bases, leaving 16 bases between the germline ends. There are 15 residues in the CDR3. CDR3 amino acids: CASSPREAQGTEAFF. The CDR3 region has the DNA TGTGCCAGCAGCCCACGAGAGGCCCAGGGCACTGAAGCTTTCTTT. Based on the CDR3 plus reference TRBV3-1 and TRBJ1-1, the full variable domain is DTAVSQTPKYLVTQMGNDKSIKCEQNLGHDTMYWYKQDSKKFLKIMFSYNNKELIINETVPNRFSPKSPDKAHLNLHINSLELGDSAVYFCASSPREAQGTEAFFGQGTRLTVV.

CDR3 residues: CASSYRGHGEAFF. The CDR3 region has the DNA TGTGCCAGCAGTTACCGCGGGCATGGTGAAGCTTTCTTT. The chain couples TRBV6-2 or TRBV6-3 to TRBJ1-1, with no clear D. V was shortened by 2 bases and J by 7 bases, with 11 bases between the two germline ends. CDR1 MNHEY and CDR2 SVGEGT come from the germline V gene. The CDR3 totals 13 residues.

This clonotype was detected a few times. This chain connects TRBV9 to TRBJ1-1, with 9 bases aligning to TRBD1. The V segment lost 3 bases and the J segment 3 bases; nucleotides outside the gene matches: 6. The CDR3 covers 15 residues. CDR1 is SGDLS, CDR2 YYNGEE, per germline. In DNA form, the CDR3 reads TGTGCCAGCAGCGACCGACAGGGGGGAGACACTGAAGCTTTCTTT. Translation gives CASSDRQGGDTEAFF.

In its sample, this clonotype was seen many times. The rearrangement joins TRBV2 to TRBJ2-3; no reliable D call. Trimming pared 6 bases from V and 4 bases from J, leaving 11 bases between. The CDR3 consists of 13 residues. Germline CDR1 and CDR2: SNHLY and FYNNEI. The CDR3 spells CASSLRPPDTQYF. CDR3 DNA: TGTGCCAGCAGCTTACGACCACCAGATACGCAGTATTTT.

This clonotype came up a few times. The rearrangement joins TRBV6-5 to TRBJ1-2; D is uncertain. The CDR3 sequence is 13 residues long. V was clipped by 2 bases and J by 1 base, with 5 bases between them. Germline CDR1 and CDR2: MNHEY and SVGAGI. CDR3 region: CASSYRNNYGYTF. CDR3 DNA sequence: TGTGCCAGCAGTTACAGGAATAACTATGGCTACACCTTC.

The CDR3 DNA reads as TGTGCCAGCAGGACAGGGGGTACGAATGAGCAGTTCTTC. This translates into CASRTGGTNEQFF. The genes are TRBV7-9 and TRBJ2-1; TRBD1 matches 9 bases. CDR3 size: 13 residues. Germline V lookup: CDR1 SEHNR, CDR2 FQNEAQ (reference sequence). After removal of 6 bases from V and 7 bases from J, the junction contained 4 bases not matched to a gene.

The V and J genes are TRBV6-2 or TRBV6-3 and TRBJ2-3; D is undetermined. Trimming removed 3 bases from V and 4 bases from J, with 14 bases in between. The CDR3 spans 15 residues. The V gene's germline CDR1 is MNHEY and CDR2 SVGEGT. In DNA form, the CDR3 reads TGTGCCAGCAGTTATGAAGGACCTCGGCCAGATACGCAGTATTTT. The encoded protein is CASSYEGPRPDTQYF.

This rearrangement joins TRBV7-9 to TRBJ2-7; D possibly corresponds to TRBD2 (6 bases). Germline V gives CDR1 SEHNR, CDR2 FQNEAQ (reference sequence). The CDR3 has 12 residues. The V end lost 3 bases, the J end lost 7 bases, and 10 bases lay between the germline ends. The CDR3 reads CASSLWAGEQYV. The CDR3 DNA is TGTGCCAGCAGCTTGTGGGCGGGAGAGCAGTACGTC.

This clonotype was observed a handful of times. The chain links TRBV7-2 to TRBJ2-4, with D tentatively TRBD2 (6 bases). This CDR3 is built from 15 residues. CDR1 is SGHTA, CDR2 FQGNSA, per germline. V was clipped by 3 bases and J by 3 bases, with 12 bases between them. The CDR3 sequence is CASSFGGVGKNIQYF. Written as DNA, the CDR3 is TGTGCCAGCAGCTTCGGGGGAGTCGGCAAAAACATTCAGTACTTC.

In its sample, this clonotype was seen a few times. This chain connects TRBV7-9 to TRBJ2-2; 8 bases fit TRBD1. V was clipped by 4 bases and J by 0 bases; unmatched bases: 4. In germline, CDR1 is SEHNR, CDR2 FQNEAQ (reference sequence). The CDR3 sequence is 16 residues long. The CDR3 DNA is TGTGCCAGCAGCTCTAACAGGGGGTCGAACACCGGGGAGCTGTTTTTT. This gives the protein CASSSNRGSNTGELFF. Together with reference TRBV7-9 and TRBJ2-2, the CDR3 gives the full variable domain: DTGVSQNPRHKITKRGQNVTFRCDPISEHNRLYWYRQTLGQGPEFLTYFQNEAQLEKSRLLSDRFSAERPKGSFSTLEIQRTEQGDSAMYLCASSSNRGSNTGELFFGEGSRLTVL.

The chain employs TRBV10-3 and TRBJ2-4; a possible D gene is TRBD2 (5 bases). The V and J ends lost 4 bases and 0 bases respectively, with 16 bases between them. The length of the CDR3 is 17 residues. Germline V gene sequence: CDR1 ENHRY, CDR2 SYGVKD. CDR3 region: CAISGGPAGLAKNIQYF. The CDR3 DNA reads TGTGCCATCAGTGGAGGGCCGGCGGGCTTAGCCAAAAACATTCAGTACTTC.

This clonotype was observed a few times. The gene calls are TRBV7-2 and TRBJ2-3; D call uncertain. Trimming took off 5 bases at V and 0 bases at J, with 15 bases between the two ends. The germline V gene encodes CDR1 SGHTA and CDR2 FQGNSA. The CDR3 has 16 amino acids. CDR3 loop: CASSALGVPSTDTQYF. In DNA, the CDR3 is TGTGCCAGCAGCGCCCTTGGGGTCCCAAGCACAGATACGCAGTATTTT.

This clonotype came up a few times. This chain connects TRBV5-1 to TRBJ2-5, with D unclear. Per the germline V gene, CDR1 is SGHRS and CDR2 is YFSETQ. The CDR3 is 12 residues long. V lost 3 bases and J 5 bases, leaving 8 bases between the germline ends. CDR3 DNA: TGCGCCAGCAGCTCCTCGGAGGAGACCCAGTACTTC. It codes for CASSSSEETQYF.

The sample holds many counts of this clonotype. The genes are TRBV7-2 and TRBJ1-5; no definite D call. The CDR3 covers 15 residues. V was cut by 5 bases and J by 3 bases, with 14 bases left in between. Germline V CDR1 and CDR2: SGHTA, FQGNSA. CDR3 nucleotide sequence: TGTGCCAGCAGCCCTGGGTACCAACCCAATCAGCCCCAGCATTTT. Encoded protein: CASSPGYQPNQPQHF.

This clonotype was observed a handful of times. The chain uses TRBV5-1 and TRBJ2-2, with D unresolved. The CDR3 totals 13 residues. The V gene's germline CDR1 is SGHRS and CDR2 YFSETQ. Trimming removed 0 bases at V and 7 bases at J, with 7 bases between. This CDR3 is CASSLEIGGELFF. CDR3 bases: TGCGCCAGCAGCTTGGAGATTGGCGGGGAGCTGTTTTTT.

This clonotype was seen a handful of times. The rearrangement uses TRBV6-5 and TRBJ2-2, with D hard to call. The germline V and J ends were trimmed by 0 bases and 6 bases, with 2 bases remaining between them. The CDR3 has 12 residues. In germline, CDR1 is MNHEY, CDR2 SVGAGI. The CDR3 reads CASSYSAGELFF. The DNA of the CDR3 is TGTGCCAGCAGTTACTCCGCCGGGGAGCTGTTTTTT.

This clonotype was seen a few times. The chain combines TRBV3-1 with TRBJ2-7; 7 positions agree with TRBD1. The CDR3 consists of 13 residues. Germline lookup yields CDR1 LGHDT and CDR2 YNNKEL (reference sequence). J lost 2 bases, V lost 3 bases, and 1 base had no gene match. The CDR3 loop reads CASSQGQPYEQYF. The DNA of the CDR3 is TGTGCCAGCAGCCAGGGACAGCCCTACGAGCAGTACTTC.

This clonotype was counted many times. The V and J genes are TRBV5-1 and TRBJ1-6; 9 positions match TRBD1. This CDR3 region has 15 residues. V was clipped by 2 bases and J by 9 bases; unmatched bases: 6. Germline V gene sequence: CDR1 SGHRS, CDR2 YFSETQ. CDR3 DNA: TGCGCCAGCAGCTTATGGGACAGGGAGGTTTCACCCCTCCACTTT. Encoded protein: CASSLWDREVSPLHF.